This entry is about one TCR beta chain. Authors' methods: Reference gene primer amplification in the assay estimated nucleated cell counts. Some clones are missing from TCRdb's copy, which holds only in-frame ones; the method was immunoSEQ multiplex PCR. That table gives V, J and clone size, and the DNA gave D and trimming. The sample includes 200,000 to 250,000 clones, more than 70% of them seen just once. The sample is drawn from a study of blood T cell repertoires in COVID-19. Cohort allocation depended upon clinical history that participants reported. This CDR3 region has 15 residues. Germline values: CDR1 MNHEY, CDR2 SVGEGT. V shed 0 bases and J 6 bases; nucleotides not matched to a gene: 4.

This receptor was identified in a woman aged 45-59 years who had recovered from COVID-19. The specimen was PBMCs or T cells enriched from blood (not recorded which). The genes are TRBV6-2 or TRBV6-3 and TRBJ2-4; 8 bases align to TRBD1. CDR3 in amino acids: CASSYSMTGANIQYF. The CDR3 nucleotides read TGTGCCAGCAGTTACTCTATGACAGGGGCAAACATTCAGTACTTC.